This is a list of T cell receptor beta chains from one sample in a study of identical twins. One entry per CDR3 protein results from TCRdb running MiXCR on the 5' RACE reads. The data contain about 190,000 distinct CDR3 sequences, about a sixth of them singletons. These data also formed part of another study, on T cells expressing NK-cell markers.

Material for sequencing was CD8+ T cells sorted from blood. Every receptor here comes from a woman between 18 and 29 years old in good health. The CDR3 runs from the conserved cysteine through the conserved F or W. Each record gives: CDR3 length, V gene, J gene, clone size, D gene, CDR3 DNA, CDR3 protein. D genes are given only for firm matches. Some rows have no size entry. The others give once, few or many, or a class for an expanded clone.

length: 19; V: TRBV5-6; J: TRBJ2-3; size: .; D: .; DNA: TGTGCCAGCAGCACCGGACTGGCCCAAAATTACCCTAGCACAGATACGCAGTATTTT; CDR3: CASSTGLAQNYPSTDTQYF
length: 15; V: TRBV7-9; J: TRBJ1-2; size: few; D: .; DNA: TGTGCCAGCAGCTCTGCAGGAGCGGCTAACTATGGCTACACCTTC; CDR3: CASSSAGAANYGYTF
length: 14; V: TRBV20-1; J: TRBJ1-3; size: .; D: TRBD1; DNA: TGCAGTGCCCTCGACAGGGGGCTTGGAAACACCATATATTTT; CDR3: CSALDRGLGNTIYF
length: 12; V: TRBV24-1; J: TRBJ2-1; size: .; D: .; DNA: TGTGCCACCAGTCCAGGGGACAATGAGCAGTTCTTC; CDR3: CATSPGDNEQFF
length: 13; V: TRBV10-3; J: TRBJ2-2; size: few; D: .; DNA: TGTGCCATCATAGAGGAGTCCACCGGGGAGCTGTTTTTT; CDR3: CAIIEESTGELFF
length: 14; V: TRBV3-1; J: TRBJ2-3; size: few; D: .; DNA: TGTGCCAGCAGCCAAGATTCAGAGACCGATACGCAGTATTTT; CDR3: CASSQDSETDTQYF
length: 15; V: TRBV5-1; J: TRBJ2-7; size: .; D: .; DNA: TGCGCCAGCAGCGAAAACAGGGATCGACCTTTCGAGCAGTACTTC; CDR3: CASSENRDRPFEQYF
length: 14; V: TRBV12-3/TRBV12-4; J: TRBJ1-5; size: few; D: .; DNA: TGTGCCAGCAGTTTTGGACCCAGAAGCCAGCCCCAGCATTTT; CDR3: CASSFGPRSQPQHF
length: 15; V: TRBV4-1; J: TRBJ2-1; size: few; D: .; DNA: TGCGCCAGCAGCCCCGCGGGTGGGGCAGGGAATGAGCAGTTCTTC; CDR3: CASSPAGGAGNEQFF
length: 16; V: TRBV11-2; J: TRBJ2-7; size: few; D: .; DNA: TGTGCCAGCAGCTTAGCTTTCGGGGGCTTACTCCACGAGCAGTACTTC; CDR3: CASSLAFGGLLHEQYF
length: 15; V: TRBV20-1; J: TRBJ2-2; size: few; D: TRBD2; DNA: TGCAGTGCTAGAGGCGGAGCGGGAATCACCGGGGAGCTGTTTTTT; CDR3: CSARGGAGITGELFF
length: 16; V: TRBV5-1; J: TRBJ2-3; size: few; D: .; DNA: TGCGCCAGCAGCTTGGACCCGGGACAAAGCACAGATACGCAGTATTTT; CDR3: CASSLDPGQSTDTQYF
length: 12; V: TRBV14; J: TRBJ2-5; size: few; D: .; DNA: TGTGCCAGCAGCCAAGGACTCCTGGATATTCGGTTC; CDR3: CASSQGLLDIRF
length: 13; V: TRBV2; J: TRBJ2-2; size: .; D: .; DNA: TGTGCCGTGAAAGAGGGGGTCACCGGGGAGCTGTTTTTT; CDR3: CAVKEGVTGELFF
length: 13; V: TRBV4-3; J: TRBJ2-7; size: .; D: .; DNA: TGCGCCAGCAGCCAAGCCCAATCGGGGGACCAGTACTTC; CDR3: CASSQAQSGDQYF
length: 12; V: TRBV25-1; J: TRBJ2-2; size: .; D: .; DNA: TGTGCCAGCAGTGGTCAAATCGAGGAGCTGTTTTTT; CDR3: CASSGQIEELFF
length: 18; V: TRBV4-3; J: TRBJ2-7; size: few; D: TRBD1; DNA: TGCGCCAGCAGCCCCCAAATTTTGGGACAGGGGGCTGGTTACGAGCAGTACTTC; CDR3: CASSPQILGQGAGYEQYF
length: 17; V: TRBV11-3; J: TRBJ2-2; size: .; D: .; DNA: TGTGCCAGCAGCCCGAGCTCGCAGATTTTAAACACCGGGGAGCTGTTTTTT; CDR3: CASSPSSQILNTGELFF
length: 15; V: TRBV6-1; J: TRBJ1-5; size: few; D: .; DNA: TGTGCCAGCAGCGAGGGACGGATTAGCAATCAGTCCCAGCATTTT; CDR3: CASSEGRISNQSQHF
length: 11; V: TRBV12-3/TRBV12-4; J: TRBJ1-1; size: few; D: .; DNA: TGTGCCAGCCAGTACGGTGCCGAAGCTTTCTTT; CDR3: CASQYGAEAFF
length: 14; V: TRBV29-1; J: TRBJ1-1; size: few; D: TRBD1; DNA: TGCAGCGCCTTGAAGGGGACAGGGGACACTGAAGCTTTCTTT; CDR3: CSALKGTGDTEAFF
length: 12; V: TRBV27; J: TRBJ2-1; size: few; D: .; DNA: TGTGCCAGCAGTTTACGAGGGTATGAGCAGTTCTTC; CDR3: CASSLRGYEQFF
length: 14; V: TRBV11-2; J: TRBJ2-7; size: few; D: .; DNA: TGTGCCAGCAGCTTAGTAAGGGACTGGTACGAGCAGTACTTC; CDR3: CASSLVRDWYEQYF